These 23 T cell receptor beta chains came from one sample sequenced in a study of shared clonotypes between healthy human individuals. The data were produced by immunoSEQ multiplex PCR, yet TCRdb's version contains in-frame clones alone and is incomplete. The table includes about 1.1 million clones, approximately 78% detected once. The material sequenced was memory CD4+ T cells from PBMCs. The sample's subset: CD45RA-negative fraction. The receptors come from a man in his late teens or twenties in good health. Some clones in this sample may be carry-over from other donors' samples.

There are a few counts of this clone. The J gene is TRBJ2-2, the V gene TRBV27; no clear D gene. Germline V lookup: CDR1 MNHEY, CDR2 SMNVEV (reference sequence). V lost 0 bases and J lost 4, with 3 bases in between. The CDR3 extends over 13 amino acids. The CDR3 bases are TGTGCCAGCAGTTTATCGGTCACCGGGGAGCTGTTTTTT. It yields the protein CASSLSVTGELFF.

The chain recombines TRBV5-1 with TRBJ1-5, with D possibly matching TRBD1 (5 bases). Trimming removed 4 bases from V and 11 bases from J, with 22 bases in between. CDR3 length: 15 amino acids. Germline CDR1 SGHRS, CDR2 YFSETQ. The CDR3 is CASSLGPGVGEAQHF. For the CDR3, the DNA is TGCGCCAGCAGCCTAGGACCGGGGGTCGGAGAGGCCCAGCATTTT.

The chain is built from TRBV5-8 and TRBJ1-5; 8 nucleotides line up with TRBD1. J gave up 4 bases and V 4 bases, and 4 bases lay outside the gene matches. There are 14 residues in the CDR3. From germline, CDR1 is SGHTS and CDR2 YDEGEE. CDR3 DNA sequence: TGTGCCAGCAGCCGGCGACAGGGGAATCAGCCCCAGCATTTT. Translating it yields CASSRRQGNQPQHF.

The rearrangement uses TRBV19 and TRBJ2-2; no definite D call. The CDR3 spans 12 residues. CDR1 and CDR2 (germline): LNHDA, SQIVND (reference sequence). V was pared by 5 bases and J by 8 bases, with 9 bases between. The CDR3, as DNA: TGTGCCAGTAGTCCGCGAAATGGGGAGCTGTTTTTT. Protein product: CASSPRNGELFF.

The rearrangement uses TRBV28 and TRBJ2-3; TRBD2 matches at 8 bases. Trimming removed 8 bases from V and 6 bases from J; junction bases left unmatched: 16. CDR1 is MDHEN, CDR2 SYDVKM, per germline. The CDR3 length is 16 residues. CDR3 nucleotide sequence: TGTGCCAGCTACAACGTAGGGAGGTCGGGAGGGGATACGCAGTATTTT. Translating gives CASYNVGRSGGDTQYF. Full variable domain (outside the CDR3, taken from reference TRBV28 and TRBJ2-3): DVKVTQSSRYLVKRTGEKVFLECVQDMDHENMFWYRQDPGLGLRLIYFSYDVKMKEKGDIPEGYSVSREKKERFSLILESASTNQTSMYLCASYNVGRSGGDTQYFGPGTRLTVL.

The chain has TRBV18 and TRBJ1-5; the match to TRBD1 covers 8 bases. Germline loops: CDR1 KGHSH, CDR2 LQKENI. V dropped 6 bases and J dropped 9; count of bases not matched to a gene: 19. The CDR3 covers 17 residues. CDR3 residues: CASSPQTGAPHGLPQHF. The CDR3, as DNA: TGTGCCAGCTCTCCCCAGACAGGGGCCCCTCATGGTTTGCCCCAGCATTTT.

V gene TRBV2 combines with J gene TRBJ1-1, with D uncertain. V was cut by 11 bases and J by 4 bases, with 17 bases left in between. Germline V gives CDR1 SNHLY, CDR2 FYNNEI. The CDR3 sequence is 13 residues long. The CDR3, as DNA: TGTGCCGGCCGGATTACCGGGAGCACTGAAGCTTTCTTT. Its protein is CAGRITGSTEAFF.

V usage is TRBV6-5 and J usage is TRBJ2-2; D uncertain. CDR1 is MNHEY, CDR2 SVGAGI, per germline. The V end lost 7 bases, the J end lost 2 bases, and 11 bases lay between the germline ends. The CDR3 covers 14 residues. This CDR3 is CASTLDTNTGELFF. The CDR3 DNA reads as TGTGCCAGCACCCTTGACACAAACACCGGGGAGCTGTTTTTT.

V is TRBV7-6 and J is TRBJ1-2; D is possibly TRBD1 (6 bases). V was clipped by 5 bases and J by 0 bases, with 10 bases between them. Germline V gives CDR1 SGHVS, CDR2 FNYEAQ. The CDR3 is made up of 14 amino acids. The CDR3 sequence: CASSRDIANYGYTF. CDR3 DNA: TGTGCCAGCAGCCGGGACATAGCTAACTATGGCTACACCTTC. Complete variable domain (other parts from reference TRBV7-6 and TRBJ1-2): GAGVSQSPRYKVTKRGQDVALRCDPISGHVSLYWYRQALGQGPEFLTYFNYEAQQDKSGLPNDRFSAERPEGSISTLTIQRTEQRDSAMYRCASSRDIANYGYTFGSGTRLTVV.

The genes are TRBV28 and TRBJ1-2; D is perhaps TRBD1 (5 bases). Trimming took 6 bases from V and 4 from J, leaving 15 bases between them. Germline assignment: CDR1 MDHEN and CDR2 SYDVKM. This CDR3 has 14 residues. In DNA form, the CDR3 reads TGTGCCAGCAGACCGAAAGGGGAGGGCTATGGCTACACCTTC. It yields the protein CASRPKGEGYGYTF.

This sequence joins TRBV28 and TRBJ2-3; TRBD2 aligns across 9 bases. Germline CDR1 is MDHEN and CDR2 is SYDVKM. V shed 6 bases, J shed 6 bases, and the junction held 7 bases outside the gene matches. The CDR3 sequence is 14 residues long. As DNA, the CDR3 is TGTGCCAGCAGCCTAGCGGGGACGAGGGATACGCAGTATTTT. Translating gives CASSLAGTRDTQYF.

The chain recombines TRBV28 with TRBJ1-2, with D uncertain. V was trimmed by 6 bases and J by 4 bases, leaving 12 bases between them. Germline-derived CDR1 and CDR2 are MDHEN and SYDVKM. This CDR3 spans 13 amino acids. The CDR3 protein is CASRIIGFYGYTF. CDR3 coding DNA: TGTGCCAGCAGAATAATTGGGTTCTATGGCTACACCTTC.

The CDR3 reads CASSRARDRVGYTF. CDR3 nucleotide sequence: TGTGCCAGCAGCCGCGCCCGTGACAGGGTTGGCTACACCTTC. This chain connects TRBV5-4 to TRBJ1-2, with 7 bases matching TRBD1. This CDR3 contains 14 residues. Per the germline V gene, CDR1 is SGHNT and CDR2 is YYREEE (reference sequence). With V trimmed by 4 bases and J by 7 bases, 10 bases remained unmatched.

The CDR3, as DNA: TGTGCCAGCAGTTTATTACGGACCAACTATGGCTACACCTTC. Protein product: CASSLLRTNYGYTF. V and J are TRBV28 and TRBJ1-2; no reliable D call. The germline CDR1 and CDR2 sequences are MDHEN and SYDVKM. The CDR3 contains 14 residues. Trimming pared 1 base from V and 2 bases from J, leaving 8 bases between.

This clone showed up just once. This chain uses TRBV12-5 with TRBJ2-7; the D call may be TRBD1 or TRBD2 (5 bases each). Trimming took 2 bases from V and 1 from J, leaving 6 bases between them. The CDR3 is made up of 13 amino acids. Per germline, CDR1 LGHNT and CDR2 FRNRAP. In nucleotides, the CDR3 is TGTGCTAGTGGTTTGTGGGGGTCCTACGAGCAGTACTTC. It encodes CASGLWGSYEQYF. The full variable domain, in which reference TRBV12-5 and TRBJ2-7 provide the parts outside the CDR3, is DARVTQTPRHKVTEMGQEVTMRCQPILGHNTVFWYRQTMMQGLELLAYFRNRAPLDDSGMPKDRFSAEMPDATLATLKIQPSEPRDSAVYFCASGLWGSYEQYFGPGTRLTVT.

The chain employs TRBV6-5 and TRBJ1-2, with 7 nucleotides matching TRBD1. The CDR3 has 15 residues. CDR1 and CDR2 from the germline V gene are MNHEY and SVGAGI. Germline trimming cut 6 bases from V and 6 bases from J; bases unmatched to any gene: 13. CDR3 nucleotide sequence: TGTGCCAGCAGCCTGACAGGGCGACCCTGGGATGGCTACACCTTC. It translates to CASSLTGRPWDGYTF.

This clone occurred a few times. This may be a read error, as it is one base from a much larger clone. The sample has other DNA sequences that encode this CDR3 too. This chain connects TRBV6-5 to TRBJ2-5, with D possibly TRBD2 on 6 matching bases. The CDR3 length is 11 residues. CDR1 is MNHEY, CDR2 SVGAGI, per germline. Trimming removed 5 bases from V and 5 bases from J, with 6 bases in between. CDR3: CASSREETQYF. The CDR3 coding sequence is TGTGCCAGCAGTCGGGAGGAGACCCAGTACTTC.

This clone was seen a few times. The rearrangement joins TRBV25-1 to TRBJ2-3; 10 bases match TRBD1. Per germline, CDR1 MGHDK and CDR2 SYGVNS. J was trimmed by 5 bases and V by 8 bases; bases with no gene match: 16. This CDR3 is 17 amino acids long. CDR3 amino acids: CASDPGTGVLAEDTQYF. CDR3 sequence (DNA): TGTGCCAGCGATCCCGGGACAGGGGTGCTAGCGGAAGATACGCAGTATTTT.

The CDR3: CASSRGQEGVEQYF. The DNA for the CDR3 is TGCGCCAGCAGCCGGGGACAGGAGGGAGTCGAGCAGTACTTC. The chain couples TRBV5-1 to TRBJ2-7, with 8 bases identical to TRBD1. V dropped 4 bases and J dropped 6; count of bases not matched to a gene: 9. Germline V gene data show CDR1 as SGHRS and CDR2 as YFSETQ. The CDR3 runs to 14 residues.

The V call is TRBV2, the J call TRBJ1-3; unclear D gene. The CDR3 extends over 14 amino acids. Trimming removed 6 bases at V and 0 bases at J, with 9 bases between. Germline V gene lookup returns CDR1 SNHLY and CDR2 FYNNEI. The chain's CDR3 is CASRRPSSGNTIYF. The DNA of the CDR3 is TGTGCCAGCAGGCGGCCGAGCTCTGGAAACACCATATATTTT. Filled out from reference TRBV2 and TRBJ1-3, the complete variable domain reads EPEVTQTPSHQVTQMGQEVILRCVPISNHLYFYWYRQILGQKVEFLVSFYNNEISEKSEIFDDQFSVERPDGSNFTLKIRSTKLEDSAMYFCASRRPSSGNTIYFGEGSWLTVV.

Comments on this clone: One end of the junction does not line up with germline, which may come from a read error. V gene TRBV28 combines with J gene TRBJ2-3; D may be TRBD2 (6 bases). Germline values: CDR1 MDHEN, CDR2 SYDVKM. This CDR3 is 15 amino acids long. The CDR3 is CTSSLTGAGPDTQYF. For the CDR3, the DNA is TGTACCAGCAGTTTAACGGGAGCCGGTCCAGATACGCAGTATTTT.

CDR3 region: CASSAGSDAYEQYF. The CDR3 nucleotides are TGTGCCAGCAGCGCCGGTAGTGACGCCTACGAGCAGTACTTC. The chain has TRBV11-3 and TRBJ2-7, with D hard to call. Looked up from germline, CDR1 is SGHNT and CDR2 is YENEEA. CDR3 length: 14 amino acids. Deletions cut 5 bases from V and 2 bases from J, with 13 bases between.

This clone was detected only a few times. V usage is TRBV11-2 and J usage is TRBJ1-1; 8 positions match TRBD1. The ends lost 3 bases at V and 11 bases at J; junction bases unmatched: 14. In germline, CDR1 is SGHAT, CDR2 FQNNGV. CDR3 length: 15 residues. The CDR3 bases are TGTGCCAGCAGCTTCCGAGGGTCCGGACAGGGAGCGGCTTTCTTT. The encoded protein is CASSFRGSGQGAAFF.